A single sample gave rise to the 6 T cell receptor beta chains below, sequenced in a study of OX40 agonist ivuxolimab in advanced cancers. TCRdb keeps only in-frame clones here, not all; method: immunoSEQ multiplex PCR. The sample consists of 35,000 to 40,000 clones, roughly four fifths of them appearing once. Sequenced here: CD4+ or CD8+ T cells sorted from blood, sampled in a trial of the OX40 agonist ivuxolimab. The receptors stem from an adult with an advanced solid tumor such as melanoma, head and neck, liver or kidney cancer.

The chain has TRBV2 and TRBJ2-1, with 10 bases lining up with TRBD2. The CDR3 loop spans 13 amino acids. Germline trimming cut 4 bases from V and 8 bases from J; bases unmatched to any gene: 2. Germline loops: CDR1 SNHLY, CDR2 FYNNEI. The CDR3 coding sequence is TGTGCCAGCAGTGGGGGACTAGCGTATGAGCAGTTCTTC. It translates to CASSGGLAYEQFF.

The CDR3 spells CASSEVNSNQPQHF. CDR3 nucleotides: TGTGCCAGCAGTGAAGTTAATAGCAATCAGCCCCAGCATTTT. The V gene is TRBV6-1, the J gene TRBJ1-5; D unresolved. Germline V lookup: CDR1 MNHNS, CDR2 SASEGT. CDR3 size: 14 residues. Trimming left V 1 base short and J 0 bases short, with 4 bases between.

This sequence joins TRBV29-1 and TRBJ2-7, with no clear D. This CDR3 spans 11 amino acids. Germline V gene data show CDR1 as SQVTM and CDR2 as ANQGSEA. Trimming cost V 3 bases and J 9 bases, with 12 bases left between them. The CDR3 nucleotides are TGCAGCGTTGAGGTAGGGAATGGGCAGTACTTC. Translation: CSVEVGNGQYF.

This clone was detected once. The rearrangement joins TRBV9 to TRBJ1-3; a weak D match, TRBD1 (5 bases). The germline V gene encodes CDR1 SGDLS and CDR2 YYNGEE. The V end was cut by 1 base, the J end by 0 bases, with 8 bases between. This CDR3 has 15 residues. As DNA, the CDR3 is TGTGCCAGCAGCGTAAGGGGCAACTCTGGAAACACCATATATTTT. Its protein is CASSVRGNSGNTIYF.

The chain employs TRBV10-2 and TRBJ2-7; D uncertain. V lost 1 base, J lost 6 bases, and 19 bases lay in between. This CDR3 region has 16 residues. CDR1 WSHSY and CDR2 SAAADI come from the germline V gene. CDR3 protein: CASSEFGGRPRFEQYF. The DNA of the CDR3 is TGCGCCAGCAGTGAGTTCGGCGGCAGGCCTCGGTTCGAGCAGTACTTC.

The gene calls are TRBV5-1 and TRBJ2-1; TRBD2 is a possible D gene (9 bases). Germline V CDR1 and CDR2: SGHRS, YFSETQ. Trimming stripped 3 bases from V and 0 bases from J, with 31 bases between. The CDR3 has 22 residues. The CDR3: CASSSDRAKAGGLRSSYNEQFF. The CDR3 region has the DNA TGCGCCAGCAGCTCGGACAGGGCTAAAGCGGGAGGTCTTAGAAGCTCCTACAATGAGCAGTTCTTC.